This entry lists 23 T cell receptor beta chains sequenced from one sample in a study of T cells in tuberculosis. Assay: immunoSEQ multiplex PCR; the TCRdb copy retains only in-frame clones and omits some. This table holds tens of thousands of clones, 90% to 95% found once. Specimen: PBMCs. These receptors were collected from a donor aged 5 to 30 with latent tuberculosis or without tuberculosis infection.

The V and J genes are TRBV7-9 and TRBJ1-4; 7 nucleotides align to TRBD1. In germline, CDR1 is SEHNR, CDR2 FQNEAQ (reference sequence). CDR3 length equals 19 residues. The V and J ends lost 0 bases and 4 bases, in that order; junction bases with no gene match: 14. The CDR3 region is CASSLASLAGGFLNEKLFF. CDR3 nucleotides: TGTGCCAGCAGCTTAGCTTCGTTGGCAGGGGGATTCCTTAATGAAAAACTGTTTTTT.

The chain couples TRBV4-2 to TRBJ1-1; the D gene is possibly TRBD1 (5 bases). CDR3 length: 16 amino acids. V lost 4 bases, J lost 2 bases, and 17 bases lay in between. CDR1 is LGHNA, CDR2 YNFKEQ, per germline. CDR3 sequence reads: CASSPRAGSINTEAFF. Here the CDR3 DNA reads TGTGCCAGCAGCCCACGAGCAGGGTCAATAAACACTGAAGCTTTCTTT.

The chain joins TRBV7-9 to TRBJ2-7, with a weak D call TRBD2 (6 bases). The CDR3 length is 15 residues. Looked up from germline, CDR1 is SEHNR and CDR2 is FQNEAQ (reference sequence). V gave up 1 base and J gave up 5 bases, with 15 bases separating them. CDR3 loop: CASSLGIGGFHEQYF. For the CDR3, the DNA is TGTGCCAGCAGCTTAGGGATCGGGGGTTTTCACGAGCAGTACTTC.

The chain employs TRBV4-1 and TRBJ1-5; D remains unclear. Per germline, CDR1 MGHRA and CDR2 YSYEKL. This CDR3 has 13 residues. V was trimmed by 4 bases and J by 7 bases, leaving 11 bases between them. Written as DNA, the CDR3 is TGCGCCAGCAGCCCCGGTGCGCGGCAGCCCCAGCATTTT. Residues: CASSPGARQPQHF.

This chain uses TRBV7-9 with TRBJ2-7, with D tentatively TRBD1 (6 bases). Germline CDR1 is SEHNR and CDR2 is FQNEAQ (reference sequence). V gave up 4 bases and J gave up 3 bases, with 13 bases separating them. This CDR3 is built from 14 residues. The CDR3 region has the DNA TGTGCCAGCAGCTCCGACCGACAGGACTACGAGCAGTACTTC. Its protein is CASSSDRQDYEQYF.

This chain links TRBV7-2 with TRBJ2-7; D possibly corresponds to TRBD2 (5 bases). V lost 5 bases and J 3 bases, leaving 8 bases between the germline ends. The CDR3 runs to 12 residues. The germline V gene has CDR1 SGHTA and CDR2 FQGNSA. This chain's CDR3 is CASSRGNYEQYF. The CDR3 nucleotides read TGTGCCAGCAGCCGGGGTAACTACGAGCAGTACTTC.

V gene TRBV4-1 combines with J gene TRBJ1-6; D gene uncertain. The CDR3 loop spans 19 amino acids. Per germline, CDR1 MGHRA and CDR2 YSYEKL. The germline V and J ends were trimmed by 0 bases and 1 base, with 16 bases remaining between them. Here the CDR3 DNA reads TGCGCCAGCAGCCAAGATCGGAGGAAACTTGGGTCCTATAATTCACCCCTCCACTTT. It translates to CASSQDRRKLGSYNSPLHF.

The chain links TRBV29-1 to TRBJ2-1; 10 bases are shared with TRBD2. Germline V lookup: CDR1 SQVTM, CDR2 ANQGSEA. V lost 0 bases to trimming and J lost 8 bases; unmatched junction nucleotides: 7. There are 15 residues in the CDR3. The CDR3 DNA is TGCAGCGTTGAAGAAACGGCTAGCGGGAGCGATGAGCAGTTCTTC. Translating gives CSVEETASGSDEQFF.

The rearrangement uses TRBV7-8 and TRBJ2-1, with TRBD2 matching over 7 bases. The CDR3 sequence is 16 residues long. Germline trimming cut 2 bases from V and 3 bases from J; bases unmatched to any gene: 7. Germline V gene data show CDR1 as SGHVS and CDR2 as FQNEAQ. The CDR3 DNA reads as TGTGCCAGCAGCTTATTTCGGGGGGTTTACTACAATGAGCAGTTCTTC. Amino acids: CASSLFRGVYYNEQFF.

This sequence joins TRBV28 and TRBJ2-7, with D perhaps TRBD1 (5 bases). This CDR3 has 17 residues. In germline, CDR1 is MDHEN, CDR2 SYDVKM. The V gene lost 4 bases and the J gene lost 3 bases, with 22 bases spanning the gap. This chain's CDR3 is CASSSPLGDGRFYEQYF. DNA for the CDR3: TGTGCCAGCAGTTCCCCTCTAGGGGATGGACGTTTCTACGAGCAGTACTTC.

The genes are TRBV2 and TRBJ2-2, with 10 bases fitting TRBD2. Looked up from germline, CDR1 is SNHLY and CDR2 is FYNNEI. The CDR3 is 15 amino acids. With V trimmed by 6 bases and J by 5 bases, 6 bases remained unmatched. The CDR3 sequence is CASSRSGGGTGELFF. The CDR3 nucleotides read TGTGCCAGCAGCAGAAGCGGGGGGGGAACCGGGGAGCTGTTTTTT.

The chain employs TRBV2 and TRBJ2-3; possibly TRBD2 for D (5 bases). The CDR3 is made up of 14 amino acids. Germline V CDR1 and CDR2: SNHLY, FYNNEI. Trimming cost V 6 bases and J 0 bases, with 10 bases left between them. CDR3 in amino acids: CASSQGLSTDTQYF. As DNA, the CDR3 is TGTGCCAGCAGCCAAGGACTTAGCACAGATACGCAGTATTTT.

The V call is TRBV7-2, the J call TRBJ1-5; TRBD1 is a possible D gene (6 bases). This CDR3 region has 17 residues. V was clipped by 1 base and J by 0 bases, with 13 bases between them. The germline V gene has CDR1 SGHTA and CDR2 FQGNSA. CDR3 nucleotides: TGTGCCAGCAGCTTAGTTATCCAGGGGTTTAGCAATCAGCCCCAGCATTTT. Translated: CASSLVIQGFSNQPQHF.

The chain couples TRBV7-9 to TRBJ2-3, with TRBD1 as a possible D gene (5 bases). Germline V CDR1 and CDR2: SEHNR, FQNEAQ (reference sequence). The CDR3 contains 13 residues. V lost 9 bases and J 6 bases, leaving 16 bases between the germline ends. CDR3 DNA sequence: TGTGCCAGTCACCTAGGGGCCCGCGATACGCAGTATTTT. This encodes CASHLGARDTQYF.

The chain uses TRBV7-9 and TRBJ2-7; TRBD2 is a possible D gene (6 bases). The ends were cut back, 5 bases at V and 2 bases at J, with 13 bases in the middle. CDR1 and CDR2 (germline): SEHNR, FQNEAQ (reference sequence). The CDR3 runs 14 residues. The CDR3 loop is CASSPIAGPYEQYF. CDR3 in DNA: TGTGCCAGCAGCCCTATTGCGGGGCCCTACGAGCAGTACTTC.

This chain connects TRBV20-1 to TRBJ2-5, with no clear D. CDR3 size: 11 residues. CDR1 and CDR2 (germline): DFQATT, SNEGSKA (reference sequence). Trimming took off 2 bases at V and 5 bases at J, with 6 bases between the two ends. In DNA form, the CDR3 reads TGCAGTGCTAGATCTGAGGAGACCCAGTACTTC. The encoded protein is CSARSEETQYF.

The chain is built from TRBV28 and TRBJ2-7, with TRBD1 matching 8 bases. Germline CDR1 and CDR2: MDHEN and SYDVKM. V lost 7 bases, J lost 0 bases, and 5 bases stayed unmatched. There are 14 residues in the CDR3. The CDR3 DNA sequence: TGTGCCAGCATGATCCAGGGGGCCTCCTACGAGCAGTACTTC. Protein sequence: CASMIQGASYEQYF.

This rearrangement joins TRBV5-5 to TRBJ2-7; the match to TRBD2 covers 8 bases. The CDR3 loop spans 16 amino acids. Germline assignment: CDR1 SGHKS and CDR2 YYEKEE (reference sequence). V lost 1 base to trimming and J lost 5 bases; unmatched junction nucleotides: 11. CDR3 bases: TGTGCCAGCAGCTTGTCCACGGGAGGGTCGGTCCACGAGCAGTACTTC. Residues: CASSLSTGGSVHEQYF.

The chain employs TRBV19 and TRBJ2-4, with 7 bases identical to TRBD1. With V trimmed by 4 bases and J by 0 bases, 6 bases remained unmatched. Per germline, CDR1 LNHDA and CDR2 SQIVND (reference sequence). The CDR3 totals 16 residues. CDR3 loop: CASSTLWTGAKNIQYF. The CDR3, as DNA: TGTGCCAGTAGTACGCTGTGGACAGGAGCCAAAAACATTCAGTACTTC. Full variable domain (remainder filled in from reference TRBV19 and TRBJ2-4): DGGITQSPKYLFRKEGQNVTLSCEQNLNHDAMYWYRQDPGQGLRLIYYSQIVNDFQKGDIAEGYSVSREKKESFPLTVTSAQKNPTAFYLCASSTLWTGAKNIQYFGAGTRLSVL.

The chain employs TRBV18 and TRBJ1-1; 7 bases are shared with TRBD1. The CDR3 is 12 amino acids. The ends lost 8 bases at V and 1 base at J; junction bases unmatched: 1. Per germline, CDR1 KGHSH and CDR2 LQKENI. As DNA, the CDR3 is TGTGCCAGCAGGACAGGGAACACTGAAGCTTTCTTT. This encodes CASRTGNTEAFF.

The rearrangement links TRBV7-3 to TRBJ2-3; 8 bases are shared with TRBD2. This CDR3 is built from 14 residues. Per germline, CDR1 SGHTA and CDR2 FQGTGA. After removal of 8 bases from V and 3 bases from J, the junction contained 7 bases not matched to a gene. The CDR3 coding sequence is TGTGCCAGCTCCCGGGAGGGCCGAACAGATACGCAGTATTTT. Translation: CASSREGRTDTQYF. The variable domain in full, with the rest retrieved from reference TRBV7-3 and TRBJ2-3, is GAGVSQTPSNKVTEKGKYVELRCDPISGHTALYWYRQSLGQGPEFLIYFQGTGAADDSGLPNDRFFAVRPEGSVSTLKIQRTERGDSAVYLCASSREGRTDTQYFGPGTRLTVL.

This clone was observed a single time. The chain is built from TRBV7-9 and TRBJ2-7; 8 bases agree with TRBD2. This CDR3 spans 16 amino acids. Germline CDR1 SEHNR, CDR2 FQNEAQ (reference sequence). V lost 1 base to trimming and J lost 2 bases; unmatched junction nucleotides: 7. The CDR3 DNA follows: TGTGCCAGCAGCTTAGTCCTAAGCGGGAGCGCCTACGAGCAGTACTTC. Its translation is CASSLVLSGSAYEQYF.

The CDR3 region has the DNA TGTGCCAGCAGCTTAGCGCTTGCGGGAGGAACCACCGGGGAGCTGTTTTTT. Encoded protein: CASSLALAGGTTGELFF. The V call is TRBV7-8, the J call TRBJ2-2; TRBD2 aligns across 8 bases. Germline CDR1 reads SGHVS; CDR2 reads FQNEAQ. The CDR3 runs to 17 residues. Losses at the gene ends were 0 bases for V and 4 bases for J; bases not matched to a gene: 7.